These 32 T cell receptor beta chains came from one sample sequenced in a study of shared clonotypes between healthy human individuals (dated by TCRdb to the early 2020s). CD8 naive samples consisted of CD45RO-negative cells that were positively selected for CCR7, yielding a CD45RA+CCR7+ population without TemRA cells. Libraries were constructed by the immunoSEQ multiplex PCR assay. Sourced from immuneACCESS, this table was stored by TCRdb with only in-frame sequences that have V and J called. A share of the clones is absent; for the studies checked, an unresolved V gene accounts for under half, and the remainder has no known explanation. For this sample the table gives about 610,000 clones, of which roughly 95% were detected only once. 0.11% of the sample is in the top ten clones. Material for sequencing was naive CD8+ T cells sorted from blood. The label giving this sample's cell subset or site can be read as: CD45RA+CCR7+. The receptors come from a woman aged 30 to 39 in good health.

The chain recombines TRBV29-1 with TRBJ1-1; D may be TRBD1 (5 bases). V lost 6 bases to trimming and J lost 6 bases, with 11 bases between them. The CDR3 is made up of 11 amino acids. CDR1 SQVTM and CDR2 ANQGSEA come from the germline V gene. The CDR3 protein is CSVGRDSEAFF. CDR3 sequence (DNA): TGCAGCGTAGGCCGGGACTCTGAAGCTTTCTTT. Together with reference TRBV29-1 and TRBJ1-1, the CDR3 gives the full variable domain: SAVISQKPSRDICQRGTSLTIQCQVDSQVTMMFWYRQQPGQSLTLIATANQGSEATYESGFVIDKFPISRPNLTFSTLTVSNMSPEDSSIYLCSVGRDSEAFFGQGTRLTVV.

Concerning this clone: Different DNA sequences within this sample yield the same CDR3. The gene calls are TRBV19 and TRBJ2-7; D may correspond to TRBD1 or TRBD2 (5 bases each). The germline gives CDR1 LNHDA, CDR2 SQIVND (reference sequence). CDR3 length: 13 residues. Trimming left V 5 bases short and J 0 bases short, with 8 bases between. The CDR3 is CASSAGASYEQYF. The CDR3 DNA reads as TGTGCCAGTAGTGCCGGGGCCTCCTACGAGCAGTACTTC.

This clone was seen a single time. This chain joins TRBV27 and TRBJ2-5; 8 bases line up with TRBD2. The J segment lost 4 bases and the V segment lost 4 bases, leaving 5 bases of the junction unmatched. The germline V gene encodes CDR1 MNHEY and CDR2 SMNVEV (reference sequence). The CDR3 consists of 14 residues. CDR3 DNA sequence: TGTGCCAGCAGTTCGGGGACTAGTGGAGAGACCCAGTACTTC. Protein product: CASSSGTSGETQYF.

The chain employs TRBV6-6 and TRBJ2-1; TRBD1 is a possible D gene (5 bases). The length of the CDR3 is 12 residues. Trimming cost V 2 bases and J 7 bases, with 6 bases left between them. CDR1 is MNHNY, CDR2 SVGAGI, per germline (reference sequence). CDR3 sequence reads: CASSYPGNEQFF. CDR3 DNA sequence: TGTGCCAGCAGTTACCCAGGGAATGAGCAGTTCTTC.

This clone was observed once. The chain carries TRBV27 and TRBJ2-7; 14 nucleotides align to TRBD2. There are 16 residues in the CDR3. V was clipped by 4 bases and J by 3 bases; unmatched bases: 5. CDR1 is MNHEY, CDR2 SMNVEV, per germline (reference sequence). In DNA, the CDR3 is TGTGCCAGCAGTTCCGGGACTAGCGGGAGAATCTACGAGCAGTACTTC. Translated: CASSSGTSGRIYEQYF.

This chain links TRBV28 with TRBJ2-7; D is unclear. CDR3 length equals 15 residues. Trimming took 6 bases from V and 7 from J, leaving 22 bases between them. From germline, CDR1 is MDHEN and CDR2 SYDVKM. CDR3 protein: CASRNIWTAKAEQYF. Written as DNA, the CDR3 is TGTGCCAGCAGAAACATCTGGACGGCTAAAGCAGAGCAGTACTTC.

This chain connects TRBV7-9 to TRBJ1-5, with TRBD1 as a possible D gene (5 bases). The ends were cut back, 3 bases at V and 7 bases at J, with 10 bases in the middle. The CDR3 runs to 13 residues. The V gene's germline CDR1 is SEHNR and CDR2 FQNEAQ (reference sequence). The CDR3 here is CASSFPGEQPQHF. The CDR3 nucleotides read TGTGCCAGCAGCTTCCCGGGGGAGCAGCCCCAGCATTTT.

The rearrangement links TRBV27 to TRBJ2-1; perhaps TRBD2 as D (6 bases). V lost 5 bases and J 6 bases, leaving 17 bases between the germline ends. CDR3 length: 15 amino acids. CDR1 is MNHEY and CDR2 is SMNVEV in the germline V gene (reference sequence). The CDR3 nucleotides read TGTGCCAGCAGTGGGCGGGGAACCAAGGGCAATGAGCAGTTCTTC. As protein: CASSGRGTKGNEQFF.

The chain couples TRBV10-2 to TRBJ2-7, with 8 bases that match TRBD1. The ends lost 6 bases at V and 4 bases at J; junction bases unmatched: 11. CDR1 and CDR2 from the germline V gene are WSHSY and SAAADI. The CDR3 extends over 15 amino acids. CDR3 in amino acids: CASSEVFDRGYEQYF. In DNA form, the CDR3 reads TGCGCCAGCAGCGAAGTCTTTGACAGGGGATACGAGCAGTACTTC.

V is TRBV19 and J is TRBJ2-5, with 10 bases lining up with TRBD2. With 5 bases clipped from V and 2 bases from J, the junction kept 11 bases outside the gene matches. Per the germline V gene, CDR1 is LNHDA and CDR2 is SQIVND (reference sequence). The CDR3 runs 17 residues. The CDR3 sequence: CASSEASGSPPQETQYF. In nucleotides, the CDR3 is TGTGCCAGTAGTGAGGCTAGCGGGAGCCCACCTCAAGAGACCCAGTACTTC. The full variable domain, its missing parts supplied by reference TRBV19 and TRBJ2-5, is DGGITQSPKYLFRKEGQNVTLSCEQNLNHDAMYWYRQDPGQGLRLIYYSQIVNDFQKGDIAEGYSVSREKKESFPLTVTSAQKNPTAFYLCASSEASGSPPQETQYFGPGTRLLVL.

The chain is built from TRBV28 and TRBJ2-3; 14 bases map to TRBD2. V shed 6 bases and J 6 bases; nucleotides not matched to a gene: 20. Germline loops: CDR1 MDHEN, CDR2 SYDVKM. The CDR3 spans 20 residues. CDR3 coding DNA: TGTGCCAGCAGCTCCTCCAGACTAGCGGGAGGGTCCGGGGCCATGGATACGCAGTATTTT. Amino acid sequence: CASSSSRLAGGSGAMDTQYF.

The chain couples TRBV19 to TRBJ1-5; D is undetermined. The CDR3 consists of 15 residues. CDR1 is LNHDA, CDR2 SQIVND, per germline (reference sequence). Trimming removed 5 bases at V and 0 bases at J, with 11 bases between. CDR3 coding DNA: TGTGCCAGTAGTGAAACGGCGTATAGCAATCAGCCCCAGCATTTT. Translated, it gives CASSETAYSNQPQHF.

On this clone itself: The same CDR3 also results from other DNA sequences found in this sample. DNA for the CDR3: TGTGCCAGCGGACCCGGGAGCTACGAGCAGTACTTC. This sequence encodes CASGPGSYEQYF. This chain links TRBV27 with TRBJ2-7; tentative D call: TRBD2 (6 bases). V lost 8 bases and J lost 3, with 11 bases in between. In germline, CDR1 is MNHEY, CDR2 SMNVEV (reference sequence). The CDR3 is 12 amino acids.

In this sample, this clone turned up a few times. The chain carries TRBV4-1 and TRBJ1-1; tentatively, D is TRBD1 (6 bases). The CDR3 is made up of 13 amino acids. Looked up from germline, CDR1 is MGHRA and CDR2 is YSYEKL. V was cut by 4 bases and J by 5 bases, with 11 bases left in between. The CDR3 sequence: CASSPRGPTEAFF. The CDR3 nucleotides are TGCGCCAGCAGCCCCAGGGGCCCTACTGAAGCTTTCTTT.

J is TRBJ2-7 and V is TRBV15; D ambiguous. The V gene's germline CDR1 is LNHNV and CDR2 YYDKDF (reference sequence). The ends were cut back, 0 bases at V and 3 bases at J, with 12 bases in the middle. The CDR3 length is 15 residues. The CDR3 DNA follows: TGTGCCACCAGCAGAGATCTCGGCTCTCTCTACGAGCAGTACTTC. Translated: CATSRDLGSLYEQYF.

The chain has TRBV5-1 and TRBJ2-3; the D gene is possibly TRBD2 (6 bases). V shed 2 bases and J shed 2 bases, with 15 bases lying between them. CDR3 length: 16 residues. Germline values: CDR1 SGHRS, CDR2 YFSETQ. The CDR3 region is CASSFTRTKTTDTQYF. CDR3 DNA sequence: TGCGCCAGCAGCTTCACCCGGACTAAAACCACAGATACGCAGTATTTT.

The chain combines TRBV7-6 with TRBJ1-4; D gene unclear. The CDR3 has 15 residues. V was trimmed by 2 bases and J by 7 bases, leaving 14 bases between them. In germline, CDR1 is SGHVS, CDR2 FNYEAQ. CDR3 nucleotides: TGTGCCAGCAGCTTAATGACAACCGGGCGTGAAAAACTGTTTTTT. Translated: CASSLMTTGREKLFF.

This sequence joins TRBV6-1 and TRBJ2-3; D unresolved. The CDR3 is made up of 15 amino acids. V shed 2 bases and J shed 0 bases, with 9 bases lying between them. From germline, CDR1 is MNHNS and CDR2 SASEGT. The CDR3 bases are TGTGCCAGCAGTGAACCAGCGTTGAGCACAGATACGCAGTATTTT. It specifies CASSEPALSTDTQYF.

The chain employs TRBV25-1 and TRBJ1-1; D remains ambiguous. Trimming left V 3 bases short and J 0 bases short, with 8 bases between. Germline assignment: CDR1 MGHDK and CDR2 SYGVNS. The CDR3 sequence is 14 residues long. The CDR3 nucleotides are TGTGCCAGCAGTGATCGCTTTATGAACACTGAAGCTTTCTTT. It specifies CASSDRFMNTEAFF.

The CDR3: CASSWSGANYEQYF. DNA for the CDR3: TGTGCCAGCAGCTGGAGCGGAGCCAACTACGAGCAGTACTTC. The chain carries TRBV11-2 and TRBJ2-7; D possibly corresponds to TRBD2 (5 bases). Trimming shortened V by 4 bases and J by 3 bases, and 13 bases separated the two germline ends. Germline V gene data show CDR1 as SGHAT and CDR2 as FQNNGV. The length of the CDR3 is 14 residues.

This chain uses TRBV27 with TRBJ2-7; D is undetermined. Germline CDR1 reads MNHEY; CDR2 reads SMNVEV (reference sequence). The CDR3 has 14 residues. V lost 5 bases to trimming and J lost 0 bases, with 11 bases between them. DNA for the CDR3: TGTGCCAGCAGTCTGTCCACGAGCTCCTACGAGCAGTACTTC. Its protein product is CASSLSTSSYEQYF.

The chain employs TRBV27 and TRBJ1-5; 9 nucleotides align to TRBD1. The CDR3 totals 15 residues. J was trimmed by 5 bases and V by 5 bases; bases with no gene match: 7. From germline, CDR1 is MNHEY and CDR2 SMNVEV (reference sequence). The CDR3 protein is CASSAAQGADQPQHF. The CDR3 DNA is TGTGCCAGCAGTGCGGCACAGGGGGCGGATCAGCCCCAGCATTTT.

The chain is built from TRBV6-5 and TRBJ2-1, with 10 nucleotides matching TRBD2. This CDR3 is 15 amino acids long. J lost 7 bases, V lost 4 bases, and 7 bases had no gene match. Germline V gene data show CDR1 as MNHEY and CDR2 as SVGAGI. The chain's CDR3 is CASSFSAGGGNEQFF. The CDR3 DNA reads as TGTGCCAGCAGTTTCTCAGCGGGAGGGGGGAATGAGCAGTTCTTC.

The chain joins TRBV11-3 to TRBJ2-3, with a weak D call TRBD2 (5 bases). V gave up 2 bases and J gave up 4 bases, with 19 bases separating them. CDR1 is SGHNT, CDR2 YENEEA, per germline. The CDR3 consists of 17 residues. Written as DNA, the CDR3 is TGTGCCAGCAGCTTATCCCCATTAAGAGGGTTAGCAGATACGCAGTATTTT. Translating it yields CASSLSPLRGLADTQYF.

The CDR3 is CASSAAGRDYGYTF. For the CDR3, the DNA is TGTGCCAGCAGCGCAGCCGGTCGGGACTATGGCTACACCTTC. The V call is TRBV9, the J call TRBJ1-2; D is unresolved. Germline assignment: CDR1 SGDLS and CDR2 YYNGEE. V was clipped by 3 bases and J by 3 bases, with 12 bases between them. The CDR3 runs 14 residues. Full variable domain (remainder filled in from reference TRBV9 and TRBJ1-2): DSGVTQTPKHLITATGQRVTLRCSPRSGDLSVYWYQQSLDQGLQFLIQYYNGEERAKGNILERFSAQQFPDLHSELNLSSLELGDSALYFCASSAAGRDYGYTFGSGTRLTVV.

J is TRBJ2-7 and V is TRBV29-1, with 8 bases aligning to TRBD1. The CDR3 is 12 amino acids. V dropped 8 bases and J dropped 7; count of bases not matched to a gene: 10. Germline CDR1 and CDR2: SQVTM and ANQGSEA. The CDR3 coding sequence is TGCAGCATAATGACAGGGGTGGGGGAGCAGTACTTC. Translated: CSIMTGVGEQYF.

The chain employs TRBV4-1 and TRBJ2-1; 8 bases are a match to TRBD1. J was trimmed by 0 bases and V by 1 base; bases with no gene match: 8. This CDR3 has 18 residues. CDR1 MGHRA and CDR2 YSYEKL come from the germline V gene. The CDR3 region has the DNA TGCGCCAGCAGCCAAGGGGCGGGACAGGTCTTCTCCTACAATGAGCAGTTCTTC. It is translated as CASSQGAGQVFSYNEQFF.

This chain connects TRBV19 to TRBJ2-6; no clear D gene. This CDR3 has 13 amino acids. The V gene lost 6 bases and the J gene lost 0 bases, with 3 bases spanning the gap. CDR1 and CDR2 (germline): LNHDA, SQIVND (reference sequence). CDR3 amino acids: CASSYSGANVLTF. The CDR3 region has the DNA TGTGCCAGTAGCTACTCTGGGGCCAACGTCCTGACTTTC.

This rearrangement joins TRBV6-4 to TRBJ2-7; D remains unclear. The CDR3 runs 9 residues. Germline V gene sequence: CDR1 MRHNA, CDR2 SNTAGT. CDR3 DNA sequence: TGTGCCAGCCCCTCCGCCGCCTCGGTC. Translation: CASPSAASV.

This clone was observed a few times. V usage is TRBV5-6 and J usage is TRBJ1-1; D is ambiguous. Germline V gives CDR1 SGHDT, CDR2 YYEEEE. This CDR3 is 11 amino acids long. Trimming took off 4 bases at V and 7 bases at J, with 8 bases between the two ends. The CDR3 region is CASSLRLEAFF. The CDR3 nucleotides are TGTGCCAGCAGCCTGCGGCTTGAAGCTTTCTTT. Filled out from reference TRBV5-6 and TRBJ1-1, the complete variable domain reads DAGVTQSPTHLIKTRGQQVTLRCSPKSGHDTVSWYQQALGQGPQFIFQYYEEEERQRGNFPDRFSGHQFPNYSSELNVNALLLGDSALYLCASSLRLEAFFGQGTRLTVV.

This clone has a single count. The chain employs TRBV7-6 and TRBJ2-7; TRBD1 aligns across 10 bases. Germline-derived CDR1 and CDR2 are SGHVS and FNYEAQ. Trimming removed 5 bases from V and 2 bases from J; junction bases left unmatched: 6. The CDR3 sequence is 15 residues long. DNA for the CDR3: TGTGCCAGCAGCCCGGGGACAGGGGAAGCCTACGAGCAGTACTTC. Its translation: CASSPGTGEAYEQYF.

The chain uses TRBV18 and TRBJ2-1; D may be TRBD2 (7 bases). The CDR3 runs 15 residues. Germline loops: CDR1 KGHSH, CDR2 LQKENI. V was shortened by 7 bases and J by 0 bases, with 13 bases between the two germline ends. CDR3 nucleotide sequence: TGTGCCAGCTGGGGGGGGCGAAACTCCTACAATGAGCAGTTCTTC. Encoded protein: CASWGGRNSYNEQFF.